These T cell receptor beta chains were read from a single sample in a study of cytomegalovirus exposure and HLA in healthy donors. Here immunoSEQ multiplex PCR was the method, and the copy in TCRdb shows in-frame clones only, minus some. Seen here are fewer than 200,000 clones, approximately 79% observed once, and the top ten hold approximately 0.89%. Sequenced input: PBMCs. Receptors originate from a woman in her fifties or sixties in good health and CMV-seropositive. Both conserved end residues are part of each CDR3. The order of the fields is D gene, J gene, clone size, V gene, CDR3 protein, CDR3 DNA. The D gene is left open where the match is weak. The listing skips clone size in some rows; elsewhere it reads once, few, many or a size class.

>TRBD1|TRBJ1-5|few|TRBV6-6
CASSYGTGKDQPQHF
TGTGCCAGCAGTTACGGGACAGGGAAAGATCAGCCCCAGCATTTT
>.|TRBJ1-1|.|TRBV7-9
CASSSFGGLRDTEAFF
TGTGCCAGCAGCTCCTTCGGAGGCTTACGGGACACTGAAGCTTTCTTT
>.|TRBJ1-1|.|TRBV29-1
CSVDSGTEAFF
TGCAGCGTTGATAGTGGTACTGAAGCTTTCTTT
>TRBD2|TRBJ2-3|.|TRBV9
CASSVDRGGRDTQYF
TGTGCCAGCAGCGTAGACCGGGGGGGCCGGGATACGCAGTATTTT
>TRBD2|TRBJ2-1|once|TRBV9
CASSVRGLDHNEQFF
TGTGCCAGCAGCGTAAGGGGACTAGACCACAATGAGCAGTTCTTC
>.|TRBJ2-3|.|TRBV27
CASIRRGTDTQYF
TGTGCCAGCATCCGGAGGGGTACAGATACGCAGTATTTT
>.|TRBJ2-5|once|TRBV5-4
CASSLAAGETQYF
TGTGCCAGCAGCTTGGCCGCGGGAGAGACCCAGTACTTC
>.|TRBJ1-1|.|TRBV6-5
CASSYLGANTEAFF
TGTGCCAGCAGTTACTTGGGAGCGAACACTGAAGCTTTCTTT
>.|TRBJ2-6|.|TRBV7-2
CASSLDRAGANVLTF
TGTGCCAGCAGCTTAGACAGGGCTGGGGCCAACGTCCTGACTTTC
>.|TRBJ1-1|.|TRBV9
CASSPQPGVTEAFF
TGTGCCAGCAGCCCCCAGCCAGGGGTAACTGAAGCTTTCTTT
>TRBD2|TRBJ2-1|.|TRBV7-9
CASSLGSSGRVYSYNEQFF
TGTGCCAGCAGCTTAGGTAGTAGCGGGAGGGTATATTCCTACAATGAGCAGTTCTTC
>.|TRBJ2-7|.|TRBV11-1
CASSRSLTGGSYEQYF
TGTGCCAGCAGCCGATCCTTGACAGGTGGCTCCTACGAGCAGTACTTC
>.|TRBJ1-2|.|TRBV5-6
CASSLGSYGHTF
TGTGCCAGCAGCTTGGGTAGCTATGGCCACACCTTC
>.|TRBJ1-6|.|TRBV2
CASSDIWATSPLHF
TGTGCCAGCAGTGATATCTGGGCAACTTCACCCCTCCACTTT
>.|TRBJ2-7|few|TRBV28
CASSSSGLPRGEQYF
TGTGCCAGCAGTTCCTCGGGTCTCCCTCGGGGCGAGCAGTACTTC
>.|TRBJ1-1|.|TRBV7-6
CASSSRPGTPNTEAFF
TGTGCCAGCAGCTCCCGGCCCGGGACACCGAACACTGAAGCTTTCTTT
>TRBD2|TRBJ2-1|once|TRBV25-1
CASTLAGGEQFF
TGTGCCAGCACCTTAGCGGGAGGGGAGCAGTTCTTC
>TRBD2|TRBJ2-5|.|TRBV2
CASKRDEQETQYF
TGTGCCAGCAAGCGGGACGAACAAGAGACCCAGTACTTC
>.|TRBJ2-3|once|TRBV2
CASRYREPTDTQYF
TGTGCCAGCAGATACAGGGAGCCCACAGATACGCAGTATTTT
>.|TRBJ1-1|.|TRBV2
CASRVRGRAEAFF
TGTGCCAGCAGAGTGCGGGGTAGGGCTGAAGCTTTCTTT
>TRBD1|TRBJ2-1|.|TRBV27
CASSNDRVSYNEQFF
TGTGCCAGCAGCAACGACAGGGTCTCCTACAATGAGCAGTTCTTC
>TRBD1|TRBJ1-4|.|TRBV9
CACSERDRGVRGGDEKLFF
TGTGCCTGCAGCGAGAGGGACAGGGGTGTTCGTGGAGGTGATGAAAAACTGTTTTTT
>.|TRBJ1-2|few|TRBV4-3
CASSQDSGSSYGYTF
TGCGCCAGCAGCCAAGATTCAGGGTCCTCCTATGGCTACACCTTC
>TRBD2|TRBJ2-3|once|TRBV29-1
CSVEDRLAGVSDTQYF
TGCAGCGTTGAAGATAGGCTAGCGGGAGTGTCAGATACGCAGTATTTT
>.|TRBJ2-5|.|TRBV30
CAWSQDGGTQYF
TGTGCCTGGAGTCAGGATGGTGGGACCCAGTACTTC
>.|TRBJ1-5|.|TRBV4-1
CASSQQGGNQPQHF
TGCGCCAGCAGCCAACAGGGAGGGAATCAGCCCCAGCATTTT
>TRBD1|TRBJ2-6|few|TRBV5-1
CASSLTGVEAGANVLTF
TGCGCCAGCAGCTTGACAGGGGTAGAGGCTGGGGCCAACGTCCTGACTTTC
>.|TRBJ1-1|.|TRBV16
CASSHRVRNTEAFF
TGTGCCAGCAGCCATCGCGTAAGGAACACTGAAGCTTTCTTT
>TRBD2|TRBJ2-3|.|TRBV11-2
CASSLGVLAGASTDTQYF
TGTGCCAGCAGCTTAGGTGTACTAGCGGGAGCTAGCACAGATACGCAGTATTTT
>.|TRBJ2-7|.|TRBV10-3
CASRTVEGEQYF
TGTGCCAGCCGGACAGTCGAGGGCGAGCAGTACTTC
>.|TRBJ2-7|.|TRBV5-4
CASSLFATSSDEQYF
TGTGCCAGCAGCTTGTTCGCTACTAGTTCAGACGAGCAGTACTTC
>TRBD2|TRBJ2-5|.|TRBV28
CASSLYSGLPLETQYF
TGTGCCAGCAGCCTATATAGCGGGCTTCCACTTGAGACCCAGTACTTC
>TRBD1|TRBJ1-2|once|TRBV6-6
CASSYAPRTGHYGYTF
TGTGCCAGCAGTTATGCCCCGCGGACAGGACACTATGGCTACACCTTC
>.|TRBJ1-5|.|TRBV28
CASSSITGNQPQHF
TGTGCCAGCAGTTCAATAACAGGGAATCAGCCCCAGCATTTT
>.|TRBJ1-6|.|TRBV11-2
CASSPPTVYNSPLHF
TGTGCCAGCAGCCCTCCGACAGTCTATAATTCACCCCTCCACTTT
>TRBD1|TRBJ1-2|.|TRBV7-2
CASSLGTGVGGYTF
TGTGCCAGCAGCTTAGGGACAGGGGTTGGTGGCTACACCTTC
>.|TRBJ1-6|.|TRBV30
CAWSVARANSPLHF
TGTGCCTGGAGTGTAGCCAGGGCGAATTCACCCCTCCACTTT
>.|TRBJ1-5|few|TRBV2
CASRARDNSNQPQHF
TGTGCCAGCAGAGCCCGGGACAATAGCAATCAGCCCCAGCATTTT
>.|TRBJ2-7|.|TRBV5-4
CASSLDSLYEQYF
TGTGCCAGCAGCTTGGACTCCCTCTACGAGCAGTACTTC
>.|TRBJ1-5|.|TRBV30
CAWSTRRSNQPQHF
TGTGCCTGGAGCACTCGGAGGAGCAATCAGCCCCAGCATTTT
>.|TRBJ2-5|.|TRBV29-1
CSVAGDRTQYF
TGCAGCGTTGCAGGGGATCGGACCCAGTACTTC
>.|TRBJ1-1|.|TRBV28
CATQGPRSGNTEAFF
TGTGCCACCCAGGGTCCACGGAGTGGGAACACTGAAGCTTTCTTT
>.|TRBJ1-6|.|TRBV6-1
CASSEGAENSPLHF
TGTGCCAGCAGTGAAGGGGCAGAGAATTCACCCCTCCACTTT
>TRBD2|TRBJ2-3|.|TRBV2
CASRKLAVPSDTQYF
TGTGCCAGCAGGAAACTAGCGGTCCCTTCGGATACGCAGTATTTT
>TRBD2|TRBJ2-1|.|TRBV6-5
CASSYRTSGSYNEQFF
TGTGCCAGCAGTTACCGGACTAGCGGATCCTACAATGAGCAGTTCTTC
>.|TRBJ1-5|.|TRBV2
CASMGAVGQPQHF
TGTGCCAGCATGGGGGCCGTCGGGCAGCCCCAGCATTTT
>TRBD2|TRBJ2-7|once|TRBV6-5
CASTPSLGGGEQYF
TGTGCCAGCACACCCTCGCTCGGGGGAGGGGAGCAGTACTTC
>TRBD2|TRBJ2-3|.|TRBV9
CASSTPGLAGGLGSPDTQYF
TGTGCCAGCAGCACCCCAGGACTAGCGGGGGGGCTTGGATCCCCAGATACGCAGTATTTT
>.|TRBJ1-5|.|TRBV2
CASTEAPAGNQPQHF
TGTGCCAGCACCGAGGCCCCGGCGGGCAATCAGCCCCAGCATTTT
>TRBD1|TRBJ2-7|.|TRBV28
CASSPPGQGYNEQYF
TGTGCCAGCAGTCCTCCGGGACAGGGGTACAACGAGCAGTACTTC
>.|TRBJ2-7|.|TRBV2
CASSEGPRQYEQYF
TGTGCCAGCAGTGAAGGGCCTCGCCAGTACGAGCAGTACTTC
>.|TRBJ1-2|.|TRBV30
CAWSPLSGYTF
TGTGCCTGGAGCCCCTTAAGCGGCTACACCTTC
>.|TRBJ2-1|few|TRBV6-6
CASSLGGRLEQFF
TGTGCCAGCAGCCTAGGAGGACGGCTTGAGCAGTTCTTC
>TRBD1|TRBJ2-7|few|TRBV6-5
CASGNRGSYEQYF
TGTGCCAGCGGCAACAGGGGTTCCTACGAGCAGTACTTC
>.|TRBJ1-1|.|TRBV5-4
CASSPRALMNTEAFF
TGTGCCAGCAGCCCCAGGGCACTTATGAACACTGAAGCTTTCTTT
>.|TRBJ2-7|.|TRBV28
CASSADTGEQYF
TGTGCCAGCAGCGCGGACACCGGCGAGCAGTACTTC
>.|TRBJ1-5|.|TRBV19
CASSIDLGPWGGSQPQHF
TGTGCCAGTAGTATAGATCTGGGACCATGGGGGGGCAGCCAGCCCCAGCATTTT
>.|TRBJ1-6|.|TRBV28
CASRAANSPLHF
TGTGCCAGCAGGGCAGCGAATTCACCCCTCCACTTT
>TRBD1|TRBJ2-7|.|TRBV4-1
CASSQSQDRGTPYEQYF
TGCGCCAGCAGCCAATCACAGGACAGGGGGACTCCCTACGAGCAGTACTTC
>.|TRBJ2-5|.|TRBV27
CASKGLREQETQYF
TGTGCCAGCAAGGGGCTACGTGAGCAAGAGACCCAGTACTTC